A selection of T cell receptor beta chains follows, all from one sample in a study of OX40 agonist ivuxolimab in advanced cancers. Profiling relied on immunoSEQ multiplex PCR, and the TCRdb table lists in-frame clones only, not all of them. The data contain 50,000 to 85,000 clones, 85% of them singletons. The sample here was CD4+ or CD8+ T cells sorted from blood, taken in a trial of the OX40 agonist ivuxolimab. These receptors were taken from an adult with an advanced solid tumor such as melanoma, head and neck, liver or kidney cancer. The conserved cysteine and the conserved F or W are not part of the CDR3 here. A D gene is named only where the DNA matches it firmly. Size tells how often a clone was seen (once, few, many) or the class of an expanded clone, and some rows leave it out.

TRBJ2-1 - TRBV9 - ASSVVEQGGNEQF
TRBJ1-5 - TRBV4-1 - ASSQETGIRNQPQH
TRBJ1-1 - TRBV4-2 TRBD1 ASSLKQGKGTEAF
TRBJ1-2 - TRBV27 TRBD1 ASSRQGSNYGYT
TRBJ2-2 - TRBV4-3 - ASSQEKFGTGELF
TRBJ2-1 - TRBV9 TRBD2 ASSMTSGIKNEQF
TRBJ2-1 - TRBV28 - ASSPAFRKEQF
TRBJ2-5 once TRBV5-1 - ASSLAALRGFEETQY
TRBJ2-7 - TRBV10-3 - AISGDQQPGEQY
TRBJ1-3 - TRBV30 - AWSGAQSGNTIY
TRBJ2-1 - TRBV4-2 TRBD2 ASSQASGGQYNEQF
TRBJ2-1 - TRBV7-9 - ASSLSVAVNEQF
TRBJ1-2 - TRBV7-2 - ASSLGSRQKYH
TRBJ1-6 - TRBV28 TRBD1 ASTVGQVNSPLH
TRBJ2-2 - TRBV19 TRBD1 ASRDRGNTGELF
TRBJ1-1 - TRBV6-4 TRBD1 ASGFPGQGRV
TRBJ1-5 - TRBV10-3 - AIRRASNQPQH
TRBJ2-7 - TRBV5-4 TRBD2 ASSLKVAGSYEQY
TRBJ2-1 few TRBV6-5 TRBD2 ASSYSLAGSEQF
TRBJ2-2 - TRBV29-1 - SVVVHGGWYTGELF
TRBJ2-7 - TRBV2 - ASSEGLRGYEQY
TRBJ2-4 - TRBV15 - ATSRKEGLWAPNGGLAKNIQY
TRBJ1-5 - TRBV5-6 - ASSLQGYQPQH
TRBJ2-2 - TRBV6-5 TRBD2 ASSRLAVNTGELF
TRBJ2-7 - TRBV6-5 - ASRDGGEQY
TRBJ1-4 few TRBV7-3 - ASSSVAGPGEKLF
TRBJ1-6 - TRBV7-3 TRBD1 ASSRLGTDNSPLH
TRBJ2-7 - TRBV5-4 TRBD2 ASSTKTSGSYEQY
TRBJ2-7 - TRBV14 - ASSQGISLGRGYEQY
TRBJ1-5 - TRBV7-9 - ASSFTENRPQH
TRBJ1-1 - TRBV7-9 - ASSLAGGKQGGTEAF
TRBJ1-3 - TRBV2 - ASSTRDIGNTIY
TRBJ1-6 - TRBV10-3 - AISELADNSPLH
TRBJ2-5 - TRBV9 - ASSVYAGTRLY
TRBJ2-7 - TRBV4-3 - ASSHRVSGYEQY
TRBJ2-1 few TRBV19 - ATSLGISNNEQF
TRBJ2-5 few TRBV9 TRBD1 ASTPGQGQTQY
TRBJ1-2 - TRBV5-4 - ASSLPGERGYT
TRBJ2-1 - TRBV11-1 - ASSPDFQNNEQF
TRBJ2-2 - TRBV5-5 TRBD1 ASSPLQGADGELF
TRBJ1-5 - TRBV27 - ASSLRATFNQPQH
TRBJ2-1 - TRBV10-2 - ASQVYNEQF
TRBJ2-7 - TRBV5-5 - ASSLVWSDTSYEQY
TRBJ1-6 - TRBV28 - AGGGRRYSPLH
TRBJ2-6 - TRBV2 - ASSRLPLSGANVLT
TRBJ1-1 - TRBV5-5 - ASSLDLPHEAF
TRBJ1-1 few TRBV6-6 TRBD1 ASTVTGDEAF
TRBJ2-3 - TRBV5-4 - ASRGRGASTDTQY